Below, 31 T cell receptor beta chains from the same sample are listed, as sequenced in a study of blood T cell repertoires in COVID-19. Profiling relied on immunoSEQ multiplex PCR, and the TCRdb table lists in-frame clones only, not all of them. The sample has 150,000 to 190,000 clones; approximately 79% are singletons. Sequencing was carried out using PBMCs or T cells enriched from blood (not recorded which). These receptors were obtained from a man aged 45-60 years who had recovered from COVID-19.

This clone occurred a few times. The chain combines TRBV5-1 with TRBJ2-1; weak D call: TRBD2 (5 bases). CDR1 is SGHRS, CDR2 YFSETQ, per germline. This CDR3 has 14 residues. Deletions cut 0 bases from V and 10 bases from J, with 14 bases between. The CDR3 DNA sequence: TGCGCCAGCAGCTTGGCTCCGGCGGGTGGCGAGCAGTTCTTC. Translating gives CASSLAPAGGEQFF.

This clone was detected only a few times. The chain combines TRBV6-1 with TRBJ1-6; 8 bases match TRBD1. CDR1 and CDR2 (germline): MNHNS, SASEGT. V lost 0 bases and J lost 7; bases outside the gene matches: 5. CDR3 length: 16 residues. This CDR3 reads CASSEAPGQENSPLHF. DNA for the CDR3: TGTGCCAGCAGTGAAGCCCCGGGACAGGAAAATTCACCCCTCCACTTT.

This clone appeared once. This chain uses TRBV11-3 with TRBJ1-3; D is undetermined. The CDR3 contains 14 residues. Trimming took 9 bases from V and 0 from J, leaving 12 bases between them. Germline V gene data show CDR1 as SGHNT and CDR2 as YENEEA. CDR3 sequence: CASRDKSSGNTIYF. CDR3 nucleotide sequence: TGTGCCAGTAGAGACAAGAGCTCTGGAAACACCATATATTTT.

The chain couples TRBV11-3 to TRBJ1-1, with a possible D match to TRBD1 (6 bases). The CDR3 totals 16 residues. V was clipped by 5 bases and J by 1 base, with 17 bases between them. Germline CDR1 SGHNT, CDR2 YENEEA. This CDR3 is CASSPFSGQQNTEAFF. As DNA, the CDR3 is TGTGCCAGCAGCCCTTTCTCTGGACAGCAGAACACTGAAGCTTTCTTT.

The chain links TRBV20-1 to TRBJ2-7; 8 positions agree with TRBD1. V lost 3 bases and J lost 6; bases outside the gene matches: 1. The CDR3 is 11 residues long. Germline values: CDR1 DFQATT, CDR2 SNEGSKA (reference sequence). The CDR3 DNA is TGCAGTGCTAGGACAGGGGTCGAGCAGTACTTC. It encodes CSARTGVEQYF.

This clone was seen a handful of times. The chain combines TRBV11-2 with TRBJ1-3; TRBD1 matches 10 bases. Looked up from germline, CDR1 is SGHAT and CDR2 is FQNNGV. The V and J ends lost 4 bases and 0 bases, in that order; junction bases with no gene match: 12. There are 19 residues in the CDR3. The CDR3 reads CASSSAPGTGVVSGNTIYF. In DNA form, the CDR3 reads TGTGCCAGCAGCTCTGCCCCCGGGACAGGGGTGGTCTCTGGAAACACCATATATTTT.

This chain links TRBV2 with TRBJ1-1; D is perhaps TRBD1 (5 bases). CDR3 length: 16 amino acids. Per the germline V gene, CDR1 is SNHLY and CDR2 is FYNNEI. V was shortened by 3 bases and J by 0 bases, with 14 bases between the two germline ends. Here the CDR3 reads CASSEGPGGMNTEAFF. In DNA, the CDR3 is TGTGCCAGCAGTGAGGGACCCGGGGGGATGAACACTGAAGCTTTCTTT.

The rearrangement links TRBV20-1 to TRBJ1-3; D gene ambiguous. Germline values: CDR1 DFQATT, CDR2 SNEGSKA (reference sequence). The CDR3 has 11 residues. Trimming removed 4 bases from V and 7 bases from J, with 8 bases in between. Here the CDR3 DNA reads TGCAGTGCTAACCGGTGGAACACCATATATTTT. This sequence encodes CSANRWNTIYF.

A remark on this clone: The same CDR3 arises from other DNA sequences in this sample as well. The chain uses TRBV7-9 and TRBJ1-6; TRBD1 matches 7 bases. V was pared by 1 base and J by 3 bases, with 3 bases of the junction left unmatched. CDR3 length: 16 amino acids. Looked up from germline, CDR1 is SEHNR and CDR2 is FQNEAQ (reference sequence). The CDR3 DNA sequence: TGTGCCAGCAGCTTAGGACAGGGTTTCTATAATTCACCCCTCCACTTT. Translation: CASSLGQGFYNSPLHF.

CDR3 protein: CSGSGGNGYTF. The CDR3 nucleotides read TGCAGTGGTAGTGGGGGCAATGGCTACACCTTC. The chain couples TRBV20-1 to TRBJ1-2, with a tentative D call TRBD1 (6 bases). This CDR3 contains 11 residues. V lost 7 bases, J lost 6 bases, and 12 bases lay in between. Germline V gives CDR1 DFQATT, CDR2 SNEGSKA (reference sequence).

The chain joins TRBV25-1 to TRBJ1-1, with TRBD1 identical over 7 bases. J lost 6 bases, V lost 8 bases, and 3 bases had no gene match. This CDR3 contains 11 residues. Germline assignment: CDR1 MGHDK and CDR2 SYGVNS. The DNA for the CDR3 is TGTGCCAGCTCTCAGGGGGCTGAAGCTTTCTTT. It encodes CASSQGAEAFF.

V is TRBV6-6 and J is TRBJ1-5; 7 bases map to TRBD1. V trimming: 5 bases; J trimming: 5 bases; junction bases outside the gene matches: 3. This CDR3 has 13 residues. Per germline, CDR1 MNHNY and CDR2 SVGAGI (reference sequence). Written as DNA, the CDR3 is TGTGCCAGCAGTGACAGGGCTCATCAGCCCCAGCATTTT. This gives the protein CASSDRAHQPQHF.

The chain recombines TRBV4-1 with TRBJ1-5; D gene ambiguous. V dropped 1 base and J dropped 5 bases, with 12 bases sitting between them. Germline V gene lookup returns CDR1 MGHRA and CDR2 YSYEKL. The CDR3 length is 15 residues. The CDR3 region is CASSQVGGGDQPQHF. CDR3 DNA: TGCGCCAGCAGCCAAGTAGGAGGAGGCGATCAGCCCCAGCATTTT.

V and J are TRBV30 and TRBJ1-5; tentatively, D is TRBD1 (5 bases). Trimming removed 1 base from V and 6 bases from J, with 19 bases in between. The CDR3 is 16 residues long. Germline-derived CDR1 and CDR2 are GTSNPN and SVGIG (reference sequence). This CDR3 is CAWSDRRPGGIQPQHF. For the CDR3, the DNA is TGTGCCTGGAGTGACCGGCGACCGGGGGGGATTCAGCCCCAGCATTTT.

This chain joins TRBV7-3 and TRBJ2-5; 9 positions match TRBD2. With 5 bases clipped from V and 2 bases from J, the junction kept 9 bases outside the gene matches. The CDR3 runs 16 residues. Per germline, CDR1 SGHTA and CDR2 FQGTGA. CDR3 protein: CASSRGLAGQQETQYF. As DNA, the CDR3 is TGTGCCAGCAGCAGAGGCCTAGCGGGACAACAAGAGACCCAGTACTTC.

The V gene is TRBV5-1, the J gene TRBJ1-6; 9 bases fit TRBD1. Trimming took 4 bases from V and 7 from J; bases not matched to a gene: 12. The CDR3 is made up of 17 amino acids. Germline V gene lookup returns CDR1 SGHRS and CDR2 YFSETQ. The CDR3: CASSLSSQTGGNSPLHF. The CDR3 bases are TGCGCCAGCAGCCTCTCGTCCCAGACAGGGGGGAATTCACCCCTCCACTTT. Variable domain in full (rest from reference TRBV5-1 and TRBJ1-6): KAGVTQTPRYLIKTRGQQVTLSCSPISGHRSVSWYQQTPGQGLQFLFEYFSETQRNKGNFPGRFSGRQFSNSRSEMNVSTLELGDSALYLCASSLSSQTGGNSPLHFGNGTRLTVT.

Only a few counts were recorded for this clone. DNA of the CDR3: TGTGCCAGCAGTCGAACAGGGGACCTTCGGAGAAAACTGTTTTTT. Translating gives CASSRTGDLRRKLFF. The chain is built from TRBV6-6 and TRBJ1-4; 7 bases match TRBD1. V trimming: 5 bases; J trimming: 10 bases; junction bases outside the gene matches: 13. Looked up from germline, CDR1 is MNHNY and CDR2 is SVGAGI (reference sequence). This CDR3 is built from 15 residues.

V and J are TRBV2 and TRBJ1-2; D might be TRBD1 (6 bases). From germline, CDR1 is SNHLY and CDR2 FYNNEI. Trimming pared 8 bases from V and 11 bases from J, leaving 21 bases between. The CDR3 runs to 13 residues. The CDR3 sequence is CASGQSNAKRYTF. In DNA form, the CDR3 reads TGTGCCAGCGGACAGTCTAACGCCAAGCGGTACACCTTC.

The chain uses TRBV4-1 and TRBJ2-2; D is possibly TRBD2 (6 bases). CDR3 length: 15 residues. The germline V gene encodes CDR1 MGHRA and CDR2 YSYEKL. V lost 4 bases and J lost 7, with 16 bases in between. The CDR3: CASSLLASAVGELFF. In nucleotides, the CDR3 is TGCGCCAGCAGCCTTCTCGCTAGCGCGGTCGGGGAGCTGTTTTTT.

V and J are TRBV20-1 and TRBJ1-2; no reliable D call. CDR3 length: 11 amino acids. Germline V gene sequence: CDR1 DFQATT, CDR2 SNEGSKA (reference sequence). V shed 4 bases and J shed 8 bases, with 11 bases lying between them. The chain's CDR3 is CSATRRGGYTF. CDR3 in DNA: TGCAGTGCTACTCGACGAGGAGGCTACACCTTC.

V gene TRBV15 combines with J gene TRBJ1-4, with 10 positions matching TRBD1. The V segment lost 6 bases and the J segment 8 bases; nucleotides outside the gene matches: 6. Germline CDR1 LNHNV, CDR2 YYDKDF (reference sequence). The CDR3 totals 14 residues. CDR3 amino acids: CATSMTGGMEKLFF. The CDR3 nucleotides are TGTGCCACCAGTATGACAGGGGGCATGGAAAAACTGTTTTTT.

CDR3 loop: CASSQVAAGGYTF. CDR3 in DNA: TGTGCCAGCAGCCAAGTTGCAGCCGGGGGCTACACCTTC. The chain uses TRBV3-1 (or the pseudogene TRBV3-2) and TRBJ1-2; no reliable D call. The V and J ends lost 1 base and 8 bases respectively, with 11 bases between them. This CDR3 contains 13 residues. In germline, CDR1 is LGHDT, CDR2 YNNKEL (reference sequence).

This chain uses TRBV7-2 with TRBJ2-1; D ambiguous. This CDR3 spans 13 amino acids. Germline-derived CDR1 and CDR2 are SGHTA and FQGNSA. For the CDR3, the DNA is TGTGCTAGCCTAGAACCCTCCTACAATGAGCAGTTCTTC. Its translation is CASLEPSYNEQFF.

CDR3 in amino acids: CASSAGGTSNQPQHF. CDR3 DNA: TGTGCCAGCAGCGCAGGGGGTACGAGCAATCAGCCCCAGCATTTT. This rearrangement joins TRBV7-8 to TRBJ1-5; TRBD1 matches at 7 bases. From germline, CDR1 is SGHVS and CDR2 FQNEAQ. This CDR3 has 15 residues. Trimming cost V 5 bases and J 1 base; bases outside gene matches: 5.

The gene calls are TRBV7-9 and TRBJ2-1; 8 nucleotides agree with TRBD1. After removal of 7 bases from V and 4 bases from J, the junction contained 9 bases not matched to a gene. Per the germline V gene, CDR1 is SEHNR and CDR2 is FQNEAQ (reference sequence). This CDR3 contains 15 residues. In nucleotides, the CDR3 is TGTGCCAGCACCGTCCCGGGACAGGCATACAATGAGCAGTTCTTC. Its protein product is CASTVPGQAYNEQFF.

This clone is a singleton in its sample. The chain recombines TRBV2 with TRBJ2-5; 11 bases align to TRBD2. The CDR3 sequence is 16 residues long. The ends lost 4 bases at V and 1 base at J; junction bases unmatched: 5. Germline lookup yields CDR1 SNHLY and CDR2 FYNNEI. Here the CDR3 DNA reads TGTGCCAGCAGTGGGTTAGCGGGGGGGCCCCAAGAGACCCAGTACTTC. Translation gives CASSGLAGGPQETQYF.

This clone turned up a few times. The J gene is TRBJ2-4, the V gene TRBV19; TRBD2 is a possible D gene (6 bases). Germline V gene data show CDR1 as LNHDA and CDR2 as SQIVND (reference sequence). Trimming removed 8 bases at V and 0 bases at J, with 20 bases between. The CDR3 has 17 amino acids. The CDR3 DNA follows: TGTGCCAGTGGAAAGGGAGGTCGGTGGGTAGCCAAAAACATTCAGTACTTC. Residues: CASGKGGRWVAKNIQYF.

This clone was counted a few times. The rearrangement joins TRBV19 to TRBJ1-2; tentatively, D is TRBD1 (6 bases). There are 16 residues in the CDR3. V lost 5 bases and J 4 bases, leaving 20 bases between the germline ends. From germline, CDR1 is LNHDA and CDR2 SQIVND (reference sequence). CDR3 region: CASSPTRRTVAYGYTF. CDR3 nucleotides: TGTGCCAGTAGTCCCACCCGCCGGACAGTCGCCTATGGCTACACCTTC.

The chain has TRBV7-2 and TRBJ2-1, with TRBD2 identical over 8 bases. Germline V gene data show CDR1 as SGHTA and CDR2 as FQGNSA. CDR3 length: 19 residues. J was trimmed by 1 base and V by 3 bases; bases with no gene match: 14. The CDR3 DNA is TGTGCCAGCAGCTTGGTCTACGGAGGCCCGGGGGGGTCCTACAATGAGCAGTTCTTC. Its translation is CASSLVYGGPGGSYNEQFF. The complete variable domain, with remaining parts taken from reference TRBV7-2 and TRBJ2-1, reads GAGVSQSPSNKVTEKGKDVELRCDPISGHTALYWYRQSLGQGLEFLIYFQGNSAPDKSGLPSDRFSAERTGGSVSTLTIQRTQQEDSAVYLCASSLVYGGPGGSYNEQFFGPGTRLTVL.

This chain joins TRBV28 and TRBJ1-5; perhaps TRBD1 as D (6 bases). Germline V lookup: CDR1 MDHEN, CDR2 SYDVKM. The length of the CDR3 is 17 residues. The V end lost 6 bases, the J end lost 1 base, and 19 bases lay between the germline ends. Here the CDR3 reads CASSPDRWGVSNQPQHF. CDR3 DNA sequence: TGTGCCAGCAGCCCCGACAGGTGGGGCGTCAGCAATCAGCCCCAGCATTTT.

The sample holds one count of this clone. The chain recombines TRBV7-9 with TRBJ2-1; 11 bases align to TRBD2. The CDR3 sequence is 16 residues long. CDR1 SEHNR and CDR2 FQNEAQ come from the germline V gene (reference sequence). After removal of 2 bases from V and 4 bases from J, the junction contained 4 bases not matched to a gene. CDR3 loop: CASSLRVAGGYNEQFF. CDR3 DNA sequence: TGTGCCAGCAGCTTAAGGGTAGCGGGGGGGTACAATGAGCAGTTCTTC.